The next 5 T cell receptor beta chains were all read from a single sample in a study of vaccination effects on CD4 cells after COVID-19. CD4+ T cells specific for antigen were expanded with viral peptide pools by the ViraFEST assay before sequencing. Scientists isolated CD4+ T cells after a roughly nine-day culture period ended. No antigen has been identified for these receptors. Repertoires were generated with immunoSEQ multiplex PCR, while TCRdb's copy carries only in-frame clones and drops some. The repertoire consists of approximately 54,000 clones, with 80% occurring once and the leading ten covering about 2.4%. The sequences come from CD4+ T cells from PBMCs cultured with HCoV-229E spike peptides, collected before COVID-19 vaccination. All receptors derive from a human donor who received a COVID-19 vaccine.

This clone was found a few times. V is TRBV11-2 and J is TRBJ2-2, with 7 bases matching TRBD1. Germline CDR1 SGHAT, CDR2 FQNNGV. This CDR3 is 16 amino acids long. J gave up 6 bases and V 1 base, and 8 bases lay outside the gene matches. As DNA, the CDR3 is TGTGCCAGCAGCTTAGGGACAGGAGCCCTTTCCGGGGAGCTGTTTTTT. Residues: CASSLGTGALSGELFF.

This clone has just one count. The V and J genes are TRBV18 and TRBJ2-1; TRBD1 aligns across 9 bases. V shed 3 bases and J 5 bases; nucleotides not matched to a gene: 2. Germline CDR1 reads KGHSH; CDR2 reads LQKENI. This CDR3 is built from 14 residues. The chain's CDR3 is CASSPRTGDNEQFF. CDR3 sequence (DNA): TGTGCCAGCTCACCGCGGACAGGGGACAATGAGCAGTTCTTC.

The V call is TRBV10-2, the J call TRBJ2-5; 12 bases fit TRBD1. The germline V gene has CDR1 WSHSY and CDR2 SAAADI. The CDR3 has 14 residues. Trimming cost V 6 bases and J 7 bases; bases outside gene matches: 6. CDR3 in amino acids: CASRWDRGPGTQYF. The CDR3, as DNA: TGCGCCAGCAGGTGGGACAGGGGGCCGGGGACCCAGTACTTC.

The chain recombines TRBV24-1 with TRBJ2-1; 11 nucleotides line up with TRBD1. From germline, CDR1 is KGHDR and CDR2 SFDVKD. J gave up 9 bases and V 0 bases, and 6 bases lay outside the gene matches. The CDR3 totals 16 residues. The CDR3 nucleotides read TGTGCCACCAGTGATTTGCAATCCGGGACAGGGGGTGAGCAGTTCTTC. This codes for CATSDLQSGTGGEQFF.

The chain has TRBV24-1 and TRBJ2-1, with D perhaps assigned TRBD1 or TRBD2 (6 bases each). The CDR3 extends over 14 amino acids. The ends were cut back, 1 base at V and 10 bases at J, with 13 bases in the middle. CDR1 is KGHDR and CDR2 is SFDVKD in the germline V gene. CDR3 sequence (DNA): TGTGCCACCAGTGATTTTTCCAGGGGAGGCGAGCAGTTCTTC. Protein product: CATSDFSRGGEQFF.